A selection of T cell receptor beta chains follows, all from one sample in a study of neurological immune-mediated disorders. Each CDR3 protein gets one entry after TCRdb re-called the 5' RACE reads with MiXCR. This repertoire shows about 40,000 distinct CDR3 sequences, 2% to 2.5% found once; its top ten account for approximately 2.2%. The specimen was PBMCs. Every receptor here comes from a man aged 50-59 years with multiple sclerosis. Both conserved end residues are trimmed from each CDR3. The D gene is left open where the match is weak. Some rows have no size entry. The others give once, few or many, or a class for an expanded clone.

V gene: TRBV9
J gene: TRBJ2-3
clone size: many
D gene: TRBD2
CDR3 protein: ASSRGLAGGADTQY

V gene: TRBV28
J gene: TRBJ2-2
clone size: many
D gene: TRBD2
CDR3 protein: ASSLAPFQGLAGENTGELF

V gene: TRBV15
J gene: TRBJ1-4
clone size: many
D gene: .
CDR3 protein: ATSRDWAGRAKLF

V gene: TRBV19
J gene: TRBJ2-7
clone size: many
D gene: TRBD1
CDR3 protein: ASSLETGVYEQY

V gene: TRBV18
J gene: TRBJ1-1
clone size: few
D gene: TRBD1
CDR3 protein: ASSNQGTGVLNTEAF

V gene: TRBV7-3
J gene: TRBJ2-3
clone size: .
D gene: .
CDR3 protein: ASSSTPSSLGDTQY

V gene: TRBV12-3/TRBV12-4
J gene: TRBJ1-5
clone size: many
D gene: TRBD1
CDR3 protein: ASTTTGGEQPQH

V gene: TRBV29-1
J gene: TRBJ1-4
clone size: many
D gene: .
CDR3 protein: SVGVSANEKLF

V gene: TRBV20-1
J gene: TRBJ2-5
clone size: many
D gene: TRBD2
CDR3 protein: SAQPQTSGGTETQY

V gene: TRBV5-6
J gene: TRBJ2-7
clone size: many
D gene: .
CDR3 protein: ASSRRGAHSYEQY

V gene: TRBV5-1
J gene: TRBJ1-1
clone size: many
D gene: .
CDR3 protein: ASSLAGPEGEAF

V gene: TRBV7-2
J gene: TRBJ1-1
clone size: many
D gene: .
CDR3 protein: ASRLGRDTEAF

V gene: TRBV3-1
J gene: TRBJ2-1
clone size: many
D gene: .
CDR3 protein: ASGVVRGHNEQF

V gene: TRBV9
J gene: TRBJ2-5
clone size: many
D gene: TRBD1
CDR3 protein: ASSPGTGIQETQY

V gene: TRBV12-3/TRBV12-4
J gene: TRBJ1-5
clone size: many
D gene: TRBD1
CDR3 protein: ASSLGDRAQPQH

V gene: TRBV7-2
J gene: TRBJ1-1
clone size: many
D gene: TRBD1
CDR3 protein: ASSPSTGGTEAF